A single sample is the source of the 26 T cell receptor beta chains below, sequenced in a study of patients and donors after allogeneic stem cell transplantation. TCRdb used MiXCR to reprocess the RT-PCR reads, holding one entry per CDR3 protein. The sample carries about 200,000 distinct CDR3 sequences, around two fifths recorded once. Sequencing was carried out using blood, either unsorted or a sorted T cell fraction (not recorded which). The receptors shown here come from a human donor who was either an allogeneic HSCT recipient or a stem cell or donor lymphocyte infusion donor (not recorded which). It is not recorded whose cells these are; they may come from a transplant donor.

V gene TRBV4-3 combines with J gene TRBJ2-3; D uncertain. The CDR3 is 20 residues long. V lost 3 bases and J lost 2, with 27 bases in between. CDR1 LGHNA and CDR2 YSLEER come from the germline V gene. The CDR3 loop reads CASSQSVKRTFTTSTDTQYF. CDR3 nucleotides: TGCGCCAGCAGCCAGTCCGTGAAGAGGACGTTCACCACTTCCACAGATACGCAGTATTTT.

This sequence joins TRBV5-6 and TRBJ1-1; no clear D gene. Germline-derived CDR1 and CDR2 are SGHDT and YYEEEE. Trimming left V 0 bases short and J 4 bases short, with 25 bases between. This CDR3 contains 19 residues. CDR3 loop: CASSLGDGVGFMAGTEAFF. For the CDR3, the DNA is TGTGCCAGCAGCTTGGGTGATGGGGTCGGATTTATGGCGGGCACTGAAGCTTTCTTT. The full variable domain, completed using reference TRBV5-6 and TRBJ1-1, is DAGVTQSPTHLIKTRGQQVTLRCSPKSGHDTVSWYQQALGQGPQFIFQYYEEEERQRGNFPDRFSGHQFPNYSSELNVNALLLGDSALYLCASSLGDGVGFMAGTEAFFGQGTRLTVV.

The CDR3 sequence is CAISESQGAEAFF. DNA for the CDR3: TGTGCCATCAGTGAGTCGCAGGGAGCTGAAGCTTTCTTT. The chain has TRBV10-3 and TRBJ1-1; perhaps TRBD1 as D (5 bases). The CDR3 spans 13 residues. V lost 0 bases and J 6 bases, leaving 8 bases between the germline ends. CDR1 ENHRY and CDR2 SYGVKD come from the germline V gene.

The chain links TRBV13 to TRBJ1-3, with TRBD1 identical over 7 bases. J gave up 0 bases and V 5 bases, and 7 bases lay outside the gene matches. Germline V gene sequence: CDR1 PRHDT, CDR2 FYEKMQ (reference sequence). The CDR3 totals 16 residues. As DNA, the CDR3 is TGTGCCAGCAGCGGACAGGCTACGAGCTCTGGAAACACCATATATTTT. Its translation is CASSGQATSSGNTIYF.

The chain employs TRBV5-6 and TRBJ2-2; possibly TRBD2 for D (6 bases). The germline V and J ends were trimmed by 4 bases and 8 bases, with 21 bases remaining between them. CDR1 and CDR2 (germline): SGHDT, YYEEEE. CDR3 length: 16 amino acids. The CDR3 DNA reads TGTGCCAGCAGCCGTGCTAGCGCCCGGTTCTTAGGGGAGCTGTTTTTT. Amino acid sequence: CASSRASARFLGELFF.

This chain connects TRBV5-1 to TRBJ2-1; TRBD2 is a possible D gene (6 bases). The CDR3 has 16 amino acids. V was pared by 0 bases and J by 2 bases, with 12 bases between. Germline lookup yields CDR1 SGHRS and CDR2 YFSETQ. CDR3 sequence (DNA): TGCGCCAGCAGCTTGGTGATCACGGGAGCCTACAATGAGCAGTTCTTC. Amino acid sequence: CASSLVITGAYNEQFF. The complete variable domain, with remaining parts taken from reference TRBV5-1 and TRBJ2-1, reads KAGVTQTPRYLIKTRGQQVTLSCSPISGHRSVSWYQQTPGQGLQFLFEYFSETQRNKGNFPGRFSGRQFSNSRSEMNVSTLELGDSALYLCASSLVITGAYNEQFFGPGTRLTVL.

This clonotype was counted between two and nine times. V gene TRBV29-1 combines with J gene TRBJ1-5, with D possibly being TRBD1 (5 bases). There are 13 residues in the CDR3. The germline V and J ends were trimmed by 4 bases and 4 bases, with 11 bases remaining between them. Germline CDR1 is SQVTM and CDR2 is ANQGSEA. Here the CDR3 reads CSVGPGPNQPQHF. The CDR3 bases are TGCAGCGTTGGGCCGGGACCTAATCAGCCCCAGCATTTT.

The chain links TRBV20-1 to TRBJ2-2, with D tentatively TRBD1 (5 bases). Trimming pared 4 bases from V and 7 bases from J, leaving 16 bases between. CDR3 length: 14 amino acids. From germline, CDR1 is DFQATT and CDR2 SNEGSKA (reference sequence). The CDR3 DNA follows: TGCAGTGCTATAAAACCGGAAGGGGACGGGGAGCTGTTTTTT. Translating gives CSAIKPEGDGELFF.

The chain uses TRBV9 and TRBJ1-4; perhaps TRBD1 as D (6 bases). V lost 2 bases and J 5 bases, leaving 13 bases between the germline ends. CDR1 is SGDLS, CDR2 YYNGEE, per germline. The CDR3 length is 15 residues. CDR3 sequence: CASSVTTGTNEKLFF. As DNA, the CDR3 is TGTGCCAGCAGCGTGACGACAGGTACCAATGAAAAACTGTTTTTT.

V is TRBV30 and J is TRBJ1-4; 9 bases map to TRBD1. The CDR3 is made up of 15 amino acids. Germline CDR1 reads GTSNPN; CDR2 reads SVGIG (reference sequence). V gave up 8 bases and J gave up 6 bases; unmatched junction bases: 13. For the CDR3, the DNA is TGTGCCCGGAATGGCGGGGACAGGGTGGATGAAAAACTGTTTTTT. Its protein is CARNGGDRVDEKLFF.

There are a few counts of this clonotype. This chain connects TRBV3-1 to TRBJ2-7; D may be TRBD1 or TRBD2 (5 bases each). V was pared by 5 bases and J by 4 bases, with 12 bases between. This CDR3 region has 13 residues. Germline CDR1 reads LGHDT; CDR2 reads YNNKEL (reference sequence). In DNA, the CDR3 is TGTGCCAGCAGCTACGGGGCGGCATACGAGCAGTACTTC. This codes for CASSYGAAYEQYF.

This clonotype was counted a few times. The rearrangement joins TRBV29-1 to TRBJ1-1; D is unresolved. The CDR3 contains 12 residues. The V and J ends lost 3 bases and 1 base respectively, with 6 bases between them. Germline CDR1 is SQVTM and CDR2 is ANQGSEA. CDR3 sequence: CSVEGSNTEAFF. The CDR3 DNA follows: TGCAGCGTTGAGGGATCGAACACTGAAGCTTTCTTT.

V is TRBV29-1 and J is TRBJ1-5; D ambiguous. The CDR3 is made up of 15 amino acids. The V end was cut by 6 bases, the J end by 2 bases, with 17 bases between. CDR1 is SQVTM, CDR2 ANQGSEA, per germline. Here the CDR3 DNA reads TGCAGCGTGGTAGATGGCGTTGATGGCAATCAGCCCCAGCATTTT. This translates into CSVVDGVDGNQPQHF.

This clonotype occurred many times. CDR3 in amino acids: CASKLGAPGGNQPQHF. The CDR3 DNA reads as TGTGCCAGCAAATTGGGAGCACCGGGGGGCAATCAGCCCCAGCATTTT. V gene TRBV12-3 or TRBV12-4 combines with J gene TRBJ1-5; TRBD1 might be the D (5 bases). The CDR3 runs to 16 residues. The V gene lost 7 bases and the J gene lost 2 bases, with 18 bases spanning the gap.

The sample holds a few counts of this clonotype. V and J are TRBV6-6 and TRBJ1-1, with TRBD1 matching over 9 bases. Per the germline V gene, CDR1 is MNHNY and CDR2 is SVGAGI (reference sequence). J gave up 2 bases and V 4 bases, and 11 bases lay outside the gene matches. CDR3 length: 17 residues. CDR3 amino acids: CASSSKDRGWLNTEAFF. The CDR3 region has the DNA TGTGCCAGCAGTTCCAAGGACAGGGGATGGCTTAACACTGAAGCTTTCTTT.

The V and J genes are TRBV7-2 and TRBJ2-3, with no clear D. Germline lookup yields CDR1 SGHTA and CDR2 FQGNSA. With 8 bases removed from V and 3 bases from J, the gap between germline ends came to 9 bases. The CDR3 length is 12 residues. CDR3 DNA: TGTGCCAGCGGCGGCGGAACAGATACGCAGTATTTT. Residues: CASGGGTDTQYF.

V is TRBV5-1 and J is TRBJ2-7; 7 nucleotides agree with TRBD1. CDR1 is SGHRS, CDR2 YFSETQ, per germline. The CDR3 contains 14 residues. V lost 0 bases and J lost 2; bases outside the gene matches: 2. CDR3 DNA sequence: TGCGCCAGCAGCTTGGATCAGGGGGCCTACGAGCAGTACTTC. Translation: CASSLDQGAYEQYF. The full variable domain, completed using reference TRBV5-1 and TRBJ2-7, is KAGVTQTPRYLIKTRGQQVTLSCSPISGHRSVSWYQQTPGQGLQFLFEYFSETQRNKGNFPGRFSGRQFSNSRSEMNVSTLELGDSALYLCASSLDQGAYEQYFGPGTRLTVT.

This clonotype was recorded a few times. The chain is built from TRBV5-1 and TRBJ1-1; D remains ambiguous. Germline V gives CDR1 SGHRS, CDR2 YFSETQ. The CDR3 spans 13 residues. Deletions cut 4 bases from V and 0 bases from J, with 7 bases between. The CDR3 DNA follows: TGCGCCAGCAGCGCCACACTGAACACTGAAGCTTTCTTT. Its protein is CASSATLNTEAFF.

This chain connects TRBV4-3 to TRBJ1-1, with 8 positions matching TRBD1. There are 16 residues in the CDR3. CDR1 LGHNA and CDR2 YSLEER come from the germline V gene. V shed 0 bases and J 4 bases; nucleotides not matched to a gene: 7. CDR3 sequence reads: CASSQDTGGRATEAFF. The CDR3 DNA reads as TGCGCCAGCAGCCAAGATACAGGGGGAAGGGCCACTGAAGCTTTCTTT.

The chain uses TRBV29-1 and TRBJ2-3; 7 bases agree with TRBD1. The germline gives CDR1 SQVTM, CDR2 ANQGSEA. CDR3 length: 15 amino acids. V lost 3 bases and J lost 2; bases outside the gene matches: 8. This chain's CDR3 is CSVDADRVNTDTQYF. The CDR3 DNA reads TGCAGCGTTGACGCAGACAGGGTAAACACAGATACGCAGTATTTT.

This sequence joins TRBV12-3 or TRBV12-4 and TRBJ2-2; 8 bases line up with TRBD1. V lost 5 bases, J lost 0 bases, and 11 bases stayed unmatched. CDR3 length equals 18 residues. The DNA for the CDR3 is TGTGCCAGCAGTGGGGTAGAGGACAGGGTTTCGAACACCGGGGAGCTGTTTTTT. Encoded protein: CASSGVEDRVSNTGELFF.

The V call is TRBV6-5, the J call TRBJ1-1; perhaps TRBD1 as D (5 bases). Germline assignment: CDR1 MNHEY and CDR2 SVGAGI. The CDR3 contains 16 residues. The germline V and J ends were trimmed by 1 base and 5 bases, with 17 bases remaining between them. The CDR3 bases are TGTGCCAGCAGTTACTTAGCCGGGGGGACGGGTACTGAAGCTTTCTTT. Encoded protein: CASSYLAGGTGTEAFF.

The genes are TRBV6-6 and TRBJ2-7; tentatively, D is TRBD1 (5 bases). V lost 0 bases and J lost 5, with 14 bases in between. Germline values: CDR1 MNHNY, CDR2 SVGAGI (reference sequence). There are 15 residues in the CDR3. This chain's CDR3 is CASSYSIAGFDEQYF. CDR3 nucleotides: TGTGCCAGCAGTTACTCGATAGCAGGGTTCGACGAGCAGTACTTC.

The chain has TRBV29-1 and TRBJ1-2; 12 nucleotides agree with TRBD1. The length of the CDR3 is 12 residues. J gave up 8 bases and V 7 bases, and 5 bases lay outside the gene matches. CDR1 and CDR2 from the germline V gene are SQVTM and ANQGSEA. Here the CDR3 reads CSEGQGAGGYTF. Here the CDR3 DNA reads TGCAGCGAGGGACAGGGGGCTGGCGGCTACACCTTC.

This clonotype was observed a few times. CDR3: CASSFPTGGGETQYF. CDR3 nucleotide sequence: TGTGCCAGCAGTTTCCCTACGGGGGGCGGAGAGACCCAGTACTTC. The V call is TRBV28, the J call TRBJ2-5; D perhaps matches TRBD2 (7 bases). The CDR3 is 15 residues long. In germline, CDR1 is MDHEN, CDR2 SYDVKM. V lost 3 bases and J lost 4, with 15 bases in between.

This clonotype appeared once. The gene calls are TRBV18 and TRBJ2-1, with D possibly being TRBD1 (7 bases). Germline lookup yields CDR1 KGHSH and CDR2 LQKENI. V gave up 4 bases and J gave up 9 bases, with 10 bases separating them. This CDR3 has 12 amino acids. Here the CDR3 DNA reads TGTGCCAGCTCACGACAGGGAGGTGAGCAGTTCTTC. Its protein is CASSRQGGEQFF.